These T cell receptor beta chains were read from a single sample in a study of blood T cell repertoires in COVID-19. Libraries were prepared by immunoSEQ multiplex PCR; TCRdb keeps only in-frame clonotypes and omits some of them. The sample consists of tens of thousands of clones, 82% of them appearing once. What was sequenced was peripheral blood. The origin of the receptors is an older woman with acute or convalescent COVID-19. Both conserved end residues are part of each CDR3. The order of the fields is V gene, J gene, clone size, D gene, CDR3 protein, CDR3 DNA. D genes are given only for firm matches. For some rows the clone size is stated as once, few or many, or as a class when expanded; others skip it.

V gene: TRBV5-6
J gene: TRBJ2-5
clone size: -
D gene: -
CDR3 protein: CASSLKGAGQETQYF
CDR3 DNA: TGTGCCAGCAGCTTGAAAGGGGCTGGCCAAGAGACCCAGTACTTC

V gene: TRBV10-3
J gene: TRBJ2-5
clone size: -
D gene: TRBD1
CDR3 protein: CAISEGTGGLQETQYF
CDR3 DNA: TGTGCCATCAGTGAAGGGACAGGGGGCCTCCAAGAGACCCAGTACTTC

V gene: TRBV30
J gene: TRBJ1-2
clone size: -
D gene: TRBD1
CDR3 protein: CAWSLQGGYTF
CDR3 DNA: TGTGCCTGGAGCCTACAGGGGGGCTACACCTTC

V gene: TRBV24-1
J gene: TRBJ1-2
clone size: -
D gene: TRBD1
CDR3 protein: CATSDYPGQGDGYTF
CDR3 DNA: TGTGCCACCAGTGATTATCCGGGACAGGGGGATGGCTACACCTTC

V gene: TRBV5-5
J gene: TRBJ2-1
clone size: -
D gene: TRBD1
CDR3 protein: CASSLDRGRANEQFF
CDR3 DNA: TGTGCCAGCAGCCTGGACAGGGGTCGGGCTAATGAGCAGTTCTTC

V gene: TRBV5-6
J gene: TRBJ1-1
clone size: -
D gene: -
CDR3 protein: CASNLETEMNTEAFF
CDR3 DNA: TGTGCCAGCAACTTGGAAACTGAAATGAACACTGAAGCTTTCTTT

V gene: TRBV4-1
J gene: TRBJ2-7
clone size: -
D gene: -
CDR3 protein: CASSQDYRASYEQYF
CDR3 DNA: TGCGCCAGCAGCCAAGATTACAGGGCCTCCTACGAGCAGTACTTC

V gene: TRBV5-1
J gene: TRBJ2-3
clone size: -
D gene: TRBD2
CDR3 protein: CASSLPGLAGGTDTQYF
CDR3 DNA: TGCGCCAGCAGCTTACCGGGACTAGCGGGGGGCACAGATACGCAGTATTTT

V gene: TRBV7-6
J gene: TRBJ1-3
clone size: -
D gene: TRBD1
CDR3 protein: CASSLSQGAYTIYF
CDR3 DNA: TGTGCCAGCAGCTTATCTCAGGGGGCCTACACCATATATTTT

V gene: TRBV28
J gene: TRBJ1-1
clone size: -
D gene: -
CDR3 protein: CASSPIPGQTNTEAFF
CDR3 DNA: TGTGCCAGCAGTCCCATCCCCGGACAGACGAACACTGAAGCTTTCTTT

V gene: TRBV24-1
J gene: TRBJ1-5
clone size: -
D gene: -
CDR3 protein: CATSAGSGSNQPQHF
CDR3 DNA: TGTGCCACCAGTGCAGGGTCGGGTAGCAATCAGCCCCAGCATTTT

V gene: TRBV12-3/TRBV12-4
J gene: TRBJ1-3
clone size: -
D gene: -
CDR3 protein: CASTFSLLGTIYF
CDR3 DNA: TGTGCCAGCACTTTCTCCCTACTCGGCACCATATATTTT

V gene: TRBV10-3
J gene: TRBJ1-3
clone size: -
D gene: TRBD1
CDR3 protein: CAITDRGGNTIYF
CDR3 DNA: TGTGCCATCACGGACAGGGGTGGAAACACCATATATTTT

V gene: TRBV5-8
J gene: TRBJ1-2
clone size: -
D gene: TRBD1
CDR3 protein: CASSTGQGASYGYTF
CDR3 DNA: TGTGCCAGCAGCACGGGACAGGGGGCTAGCTATGGCTACACCTTC

V gene: TRBV6-5
J gene: TRBJ1-1
clone size: -
D gene: -
CDR3 protein: CASVFSSGTEAFF
CDR3 DNA: TGTGCCAGCGTTTTTTCCTCAGGGACTGAAGCTTTCTTT

V gene: TRBV10-3
J gene: TRBJ2-5
clone size: -
D gene: -
CDR3 protein: CAIGTGPQETQYF
CDR3 DNA: TGTGCCATCGGCACAGGACCGCAAGAGACCCAGTACTTC

V gene: TRBV24-1
J gene: TRBJ1-1
clone size: few
D gene: -
CDR3 protein: CATSDQNTEAFF
CDR3 DNA: TGTGCCACCAGTGACCAGAACACTGAAGCTTTCTTT

V gene: TRBV29-1
J gene: TRBJ1-2
clone size: -
D gene: TRBD1
CDR3 protein: CSRDRNYGYTF
CDR3 DNA: TGCAGCCGGGACAGAAACTATGGCTACACCTTC

V gene: TRBV7-8
J gene: TRBJ1-1
clone size: -
D gene: TRBD1
CDR3 protein: CASSRGTGGAFF
CDR3 DNA: TGTGCCAGCAGCAGAGGGACAGGGGGAGCTTTCTTT

V gene: TRBV30
J gene: TRBJ1-2
clone size: -
D gene: TRBD1
CDR3 protein: CALSVGQGWSYTF
CDR3 DNA: TGTGCCCTCAGCGTGGGACAGGGATGGAGCTACACCTTC

V gene: TRBV5-5
J gene: TRBJ2-3
clone size: -
D gene: TRBD2
CDR3 protein: CASRSGLAGTDTQYF
CDR3 DNA: TGTGCCAGCAGGTCGGGACTAGCGGGCACAGATACGCAGTATTTT

V gene: TRBV5-1
J gene: TRBJ1-5
clone size: -
D gene: -
CDR3 protein: CASRESGQSNQPQHF
CDR3 DNA: TGCGCCAGCAGAGAAAGTGGACAGTCAAATCAGCCCCAGCATTTT

V gene: TRBV9
J gene: TRBJ2-1
clone size: -
D gene: TRBD2
CDR3 protein: CASSTTSGGYNEQFF
CDR3 DNA: TGTGCCAGCAGCACCACTAGCGGGGGTTACAATGAGCAGTTCTTC

V gene: TRBV4-1
J gene: TRBJ2-7
clone size: -
D gene: TRBD1
CDR3 protein: CASSQDGTVFYEQYF
CDR3 DNA: TGCGCCAGCAGCCAAGACGGGACAGTGTTCTACGAGCAGTACTTC

V gene: TRBV6-5
J gene: TRBJ2-5
clone size: -
D gene: -
CDR3 protein: CASSYGTGETQYF
CDR3 DNA: TGTGCCAGCAGTTACGGGACTGGGGAGACCCAGTACTTC

V gene: TRBV4-1
J gene: TRBJ1-2
clone size: -
D gene: TRBD1
CDR3 protein: CASSAPGQGYGYTF
CDR3 DNA: TGCGCCAGCAGCGCACCGGGACAGGGGTATGGCTACACCTTC